This T cell receptor (beta chain) originates from a study of cytomegalovirus exposure and HLA in healthy donors. Background on the study: The roughly 120 validation repertoires, a later analysis reported, used the same platform as the approximately 630 first-cohort repertoires.

Germline CDR1 and CDR2: MNHNS and SASEGT. This CDR3 has 14 residues. The V and J ends lost 4 bases and 0 bases respectively, with 9 bases between them. Libraries were prepared by immunoSEQ multiplex PCR; TCRdb keeps only in-frame clonotypes and omits some of them. Of 65,000 to 90,000 clones listed, roughly 96% are singletons. As to this clone: The antigen remains undetermined.

Study results and caveats: Researchers catalogued approximately 160 TCR beta chains as cytomegalovirus-associated.

The specimen sequenced was PBMCs. The sequence was obtained from a man between 18 and 35 years old in good health and CMV-seronegative. J is TRBJ1-1 and V is TRBV6-1; D is undetermined. CDR3 loop: CASSVSRLNTEAFF. The CDR3 DNA follows: TGTGCCAGCAGTGTGTCTCGTTTGAACACTGAAGCTTTCTTT.